These 12 T cell receptor beta chains share one sample of origin, sequenced in a study of T cell repertoires in cytomegalovirus infection (dated by TCRdb to the late 2010s). The listed sequencing device is Illumina HiSeq 1500. The raw public data were reprocessed by TCRdb itself: fastp quality trimming at Q25, MiXCR clonotype calling, in-frame beta chains only. Merged by CDR3 protein, the rows form single entries marked with the most common genes and DNA. The sample records hundreds of thousands of distinct CDR3 sequences, 15% to 20% of which are singletons. The ten largest account for around 11% of the sample. Sequenced material: PBMCs. The receptors come from a human donor in good health (CMV status not recorded). Some clones in this sample may be carry-over from other donors' samples.

The rearrangement uses TRBV9 and TRBJ2-5; perhaps TRBD2 as D (7 bases). V dropped 3 bases and J dropped 4 bases, with 13 bases sitting between them. The germline V gene has CDR1 SGDLS and CDR2 YYNGEE. This CDR3 comprises 14 residues. In DNA, the CDR3 is TGTGCCAGCAGCGCTCCGGGGGGCGGAGAGACCCAGTACTTC. Residues: CASSAPGGGETQYF.

This chain uses TRBV2 with TRBJ2-5; 11 bases are shared with TRBD2. The CDR3 has 15 amino acids. J was trimmed by 5 bases and V by 8 bases; bases with no gene match: 10. Germline assignment: CDR1 SNHLY and CDR2 FYNNEI. CDR3 protein: CASRVAGGLRETQYF. CDR3 in DNA: TGTGCCAGCCGGGTAGCGGGGGGGCTTCGCGAGACCCAGTACTTC.

This clonotype was detected only a few times. The chain recombines TRBV10-3 with TRBJ2-3, with D possibly TRBD2 on 5 matching bases. The CDR3 runs to 13 residues. Germline V gives CDR1 ENHRY, CDR2 SYGVKD. The germline V and J ends were trimmed by 7 bases and 6 bases, with 14 bases remaining between them. The CDR3: CAIMAGETDTQYF. The CDR3 DNA follows: TGTGCCATCATGGCCGGGGAAACGGATACGCAGTATTTT.

There are many counts of this clonotype. The J gene is TRBJ2-7, the V gene TRBV7-2; maybe TRBD2 (6 bases). Between the trimmed V and J ends, which lost 5 bases and 3 bases, there was a span of 17 bases. Looked up from germline, CDR1 is SGHTA and CDR2 is FQGNSA. CDR3 size: 15 residues. CDR3 nucleotides: TGTGCCAGCAGCCCCGTAGGGGACTGGCTCTACGAGCAGTACTTC. This encodes CASSPVGDWLYEQYF. Based on the CDR3 plus reference TRBV7-2 and TRBJ2-7, the full variable domain is GAGVSQSPSNKVTEKGKDVELRCDPISGHTALYWYRQSLGQGLEFLIYFQGNSAPDKSGLPSDRFSAERTGGSVSTLTIQRTQQEDSAVYLCASSPVGDWLYEQYFGPGTRLTVT.

This clonotype was observed many times. V is TRBV7-2 and J is TRBJ2-3; 9 positions agree with TRBD2. The CDR3 totals 16 residues. J lost 5 bases, V lost 9 bases, and 15 bases had no gene match. Per germline, CDR1 SGHTA and CDR2 FQGNSA. The CDR3 nucleotides are TGTGCCAGTCGAGCGGGGGGCGACCTTGTTGTAGATACGCAGTATTTT. Its protein is CASRAGGDLVVDTQYF.

This clonotype was observed a single time. The chain couples TRBV29-1 to TRBJ1-3; D may be TRBD1 (6 bases). This CDR3 has 12 residues. Germline V gene sequence: CDR1 SQVTM, CDR2 ANQGSEA. V was trimmed by 7 bases and J by 1 base, leaving 8 bases between them. Written as DNA, the CDR3 is TGCAGCGCTGGGACATCTGGAAACACCATATATTTT. The encoded protein is CSAGTSGNTIYF. Combining the CDR3 with reference TRBV29-1 and TRBJ1-3 gives the whole variable domain SAVISQKPSRDICQRGTSLTIQCQVDSQVTMMFWYRQQPGQSLTLIATANQGSEATYESGFVIDKFPISRPNLTFSTLTVSNMSPEDSSIYLCSAGTSGNTIYFGEGSWLTVV.

The chain links TRBV7-8 to TRBJ1-2; D is possibly TRBD1 (6 bases). Germline V lookup: CDR1 SGHVS, CDR2 FQNEAQ. V lost 1 base to trimming and J lost 6 bases, with 12 bases between them. The CDR3 is 14 residues long. CDR3 sequence (DNA): TGTGCCAGCAGCTTAGGGGCCAGGGGAGATGGCTACACCTTC. It translates to CASSLGARGDGYTF.

The rearrangement joins TRBV20-1 to TRBJ2-5; TRBD2 matches at 7 bases. Trimming took 0 bases from V and 2 from J; bases not matched to a gene: 6. The length of the CDR3 is 15 residues. Germline CDR1 is DFQATT and CDR2 is SNEGSKA (reference sequence). Written as DNA, the CDR3 is TGCAGTGCTAGAGATCTGGGGGAGGGACAAGAGACCCAGTACTTC. Amino acids: CSARDLGEGQETQYF.

This clonotype occurred many times. This rearrangement joins TRBV6-5 to TRBJ2-3; 7 bases align to TRBD2. Trimming removed 6 bases from V and 5 bases from J; junction bases left unmatched: 11. From germline, CDR1 is MNHEY and CDR2 SVGAGI. This CDR3 is 15 amino acids long. The DNA of the CDR3 is TGTGCCAGCAGACGAATGGGGGAGCGGGGAGATACGCAGTATTTT. Amino acid sequence: CASRRMGERGDTQYF.

About this clonotype: The junction and the germline gene differ at one end; a read error may be behind it. The V and J genes are TRBV7-7 and TRBJ2-5; D possibly corresponds to TRBD1 (6 bases). This CDR3 is built from 13 residues. The germline CDR1 and CDR2 sequences are SSHAT and FNYEAQ (reference sequence). This CDR3 is CASSPTGIETQYF. The CDR3 region has the DNA TGTGCTAGCAGCCCAACAGGGATCGAGACCCAGTACTTC.

This clonotype has at least ten counts. This chain joins TRBV7-9 and TRBJ2-7; the D gene is possibly TRBD2 (5 bases). CDR1 is SEHNR and CDR2 is FQNEAQ in the germline V gene (reference sequence). Deletions cut 6 bases from V and 5 bases from J, with 17 bases between. CDR3 size: 14 residues. The CDR3 loop is CASRLYEGGDEQYF. CDR3 DNA sequence: TGTGCCAGCAGACTTTACGAGGGTGGTGACGAGCAGTACTTC.

The table lists this clonotype with a few counts. This chain joins TRBV29-1 and TRBJ2-2; D is undetermined. CDR3 length: 12 amino acids. Germline CDR1 SQVTM, CDR2 ANQGSEA. Between the trimmed V and J ends, which lost 4 bases and 5 bases, there was a span of 8 bases. The CDR3: CSVGVFTGELFF. The CDR3 DNA is TGCAGCGTTGGAGTTTTTACCGGGGAGCTGTTTTTT.